This T cell receptor beta chain was obtained from a study of identical twins. Unique molecular identifiers were present on the cDNA, which also gained a universal primer site by template switching. TCRdb ran MiXCR on the 5' RACE reads and lists one entry per CDR3 protein. Among 1.5 million to 2 million distinct CDR3 sequences listed, around 29% were seen once. Germline-derived CDR1 and CDR2 are DFQATT and SNEGSKA (reference sequence). This CDR3 spans 13 amino acids. The J segment lost 2 bases and the V segment lost 3 bases, leaving 2 bases of the junction unmatched. The sequence derives from a newborn girl in good health. The chain carries TRBV20-1 and TRBJ1-2; TRBD1 aligns across 8 bases. Sequenced input: cord blood. The CDR3 coding sequence is TGCAGTGCTAGTTCAGGGGGCAACTATGGCTACACCTTC. Protein product: CSASSGGNYGYTF.